Presented here are 5 T cell receptor beta chains from one specimen sequenced in a study of cytotoxic CD8 clonotypes in ibrutinib-treated CLL. Sequencing was performed with immunoSEQ multiplex PCR; in TCRdb, only in-frame clones are kept and a portion is missing. Among over 40,000 clones listed, approximately 87% were seen once. This specimen was PBMCs, taken after 24 months of ibrutinib treatment. The receptor set was obtained from a human donor with chronic lymphocytic leukemia.

This sequence joins TRBV6-6 and TRBJ2-3; no reliable D call. Between the trimmed V and J ends, which lost 7 bases and 2 bases, there was a span of 13 bases. The CDR3 has 14 residues. Germline-derived CDR1 and CDR2 are MNHNY and SVGAGI (reference sequence). The CDR3 is CASISSSLTDTQYF. As DNA, the CDR3 is TGTGCCAGCATCTCTAGTAGCCTCACAGATACGCAGTATTTT.

The J gene is TRBJ1-3, the V gene TRBV9; possibly TRBD1 for D (6 bases). The ends were cut back, 0 bases at V and 3 bases at J, with 10 bases in the middle. Germline CDR1 reads SGDLS; CDR2 reads YYNGEE. CDR3 size: 15 residues. The CDR3 loop reads CASSVEWGRGNTIYF. The CDR3 DNA reads TGTGCCAGCAGCGTAGAGTGGGGGCGTGGAAACACCATATATTTT.

This clone was observed a few times. The chain has TRBV2 and TRBJ2-2; D possibly corresponds to TRBD2 (5 bases). Germline lookup yields CDR1 SNHLY and CDR2 FYNNEI. The CDR3 consists of 14 residues. V shed 6 bases and J shed 1 base, with 9 bases lying between them. CDR3 in amino acids: CASRMGVNTGELFF. The CDR3 DNA reads as TGTGCCAGCAGAATGGGAGTGAACACCGGGGAGCTGTTTTTT.

The chain is built from TRBV7-8 and TRBJ1-2; D is unresolved. V lost 5 bases and J lost 8, with 15 bases in between. The CDR3 runs to 13 residues. Germline assignment: CDR1 SGHVS and CDR2 FQNEAQ. The CDR3 bases are TGTGCCAGCAGCCCGGACCGTGGTGGGGGCTACACCTTC. It codes for CASSPDRGGGYTF. The full variable domain, its missing parts supplied by reference TRBV7-8 and TRBJ1-2, is GAGVSQSPRYKVAKRGQDVALRCDPISGHVSLFWYQQALGQGPEFLTYFQNEAQLDKSGLPSDRFFAERPEGSVSTLKIQRTQQEDSAVYLCASSPDRGGGYTFGSGTRLTVV.

This chain connects TRBV7-2 to TRBJ1-1, with D uncertain. V was clipped by 2 bases and J by 6 bases, with 16 bases between them. Germline V gene lookup returns CDR1 SGHTA and CDR2 FQGNSA. The CDR3 sequence is 15 residues long. The CDR3 loop is CASSLNRPGGAEAFF. The DNA of the CDR3 is TGTGCCAGCAGCTTAAATAGGCCCGGTGGGGCTGAAGCTTTCTTT.